Detailed here is one T cell receptor (beta chain). It has no known antigen specificity. Per-base qualities were not stored, and no clone one base away is much larger. TCRbeta CDR3 regions were amplified from genomic DNA using the immunoSEQ Assay, a bias-controlled multiplex PCR. From the authors' description of their analysis: The number of nucleated cells in each sample was estimated by amplification of reference gene primers within the assay. To quantify the absolute abundance of each unique TCRbeta CDR3 rearrangement, sequence reads were collapsed and filtered. For each sample, productive Simpson clonality was calculated as the square root of Simpson's diversity index across productive rearrangements. The table comes from immuneACCESS by way of TCRdb, which keeps in-frame sequences with V and J called. Part of the clones is missing from these tables; in studies checked, under half for an unresolved V gene and the rest for unknown reasons. The DNA was the basis for D and trimming; V, J and clone size are from that table. Present in this sample are about 210,000 clones, around 89% of which were seen just once. The ten biggest clones cover about 5% of the sample.

This sample was included in a study of blood T cell repertoires in COVID-19 (dated by TCRdb to 2018 to 2020). Study-level background: Collaborator samples came from the United States, Italy and Spain and covered acute and convalescent phases of COVID-19. The prospective study material was composed of cDNA or gDNA derived from T cells, B-cell-depleted T cells, or PBMCs. Subjects who had been exposed to COVID-19, were actively infected with it, or had recovered from it provided the deeply sampled blood TCRbeta repertoires that made up the dataset. The repertoires were made available in a free public database intended to serve as a resource for research on the immune response to SARS-CoV-2. The samples were drawn from two sources: the first 160 participants of the ongoing ImmuneRACE study, and some 1,300 subjects contributed by 6 global collaborators. A de-identified subject ID, COVID-19 status, age in years and sex were almost always included in the sample metadata. Where available, HLA class I and class II types were obtained from metadata supplied by the sample provider rather than from assay-based typing. Results the study describes overall, beyond this receptor: The amount of clinical and demographic metadata varied by source and participant and was provided uncurated.

From the germline V gene, CDR1 is SNHLY and CDR2 is FYNNEI. The CDR3 contains 14 residues, cysteine and phenylalanine counted. Only the CDR3 region is kept as DNA, spanning 42 bases read in frame from base 1. V sheds 2 bases and J sheds 6 bases, leaving 12 bases between their ends. The collaborating institutions used their own protocols to collect whole blood in K2EDTA tubes. For TCRbeta analysis, collaborators shipped samples as frozen whole blood, isolated PBMCs, or DNA extracted from either of those sample types. The chain employs TRBV2 and TRBJ2-3; the D gene lacks a confident call. The TCR was taken from a woman in her thirties or forties with acute or convalescent COVID-19. Sequences were obtained from peripheral blood. The sequenced DNA: TGTGCCAGCAGTGAAAGGCCAGCTAGGGATACGCAGTATTTT. This encodes CASSERPARDTQYF. Beyond the CDR3, the reference TRBV2 and TRBJ2-3 genes provide the residues; the full variable domain reads: EPEVTQTPSHQVTQMGQEVILRCVPISNHLYFYWYRQILGQKVEFLVSFYNNEISEKSEIFDDQFSVERPDGSNFTLKIRSTKLEDSAMYFCASSERPARDTQYFGPGTRLTVL.